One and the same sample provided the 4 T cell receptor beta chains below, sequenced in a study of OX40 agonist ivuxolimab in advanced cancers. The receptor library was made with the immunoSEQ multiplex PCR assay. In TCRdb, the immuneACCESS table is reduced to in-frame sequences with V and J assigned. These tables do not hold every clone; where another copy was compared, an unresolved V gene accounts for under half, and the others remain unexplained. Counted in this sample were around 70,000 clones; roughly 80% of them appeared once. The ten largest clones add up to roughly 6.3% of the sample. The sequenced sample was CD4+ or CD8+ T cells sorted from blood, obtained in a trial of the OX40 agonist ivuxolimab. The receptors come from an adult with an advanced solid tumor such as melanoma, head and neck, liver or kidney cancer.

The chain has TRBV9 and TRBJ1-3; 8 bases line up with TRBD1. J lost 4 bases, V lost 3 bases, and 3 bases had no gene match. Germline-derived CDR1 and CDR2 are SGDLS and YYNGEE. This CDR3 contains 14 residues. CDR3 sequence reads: CASSAAGGGNTIYF. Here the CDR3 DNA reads TGTGCCAGCAGCGCCGCAGGGGGCGGAAACACCATATATTTT.

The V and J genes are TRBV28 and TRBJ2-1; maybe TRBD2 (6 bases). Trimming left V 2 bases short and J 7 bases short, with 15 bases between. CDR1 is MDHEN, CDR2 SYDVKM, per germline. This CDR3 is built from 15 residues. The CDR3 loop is CASSLGGAISNEQFF. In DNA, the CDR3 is TGTGCCAGCAGTTTAGGAGGGGCGATTAGTAATGAGCAGTTCTTC.

CDR3 residues: CASSVRVWETQYF. In DNA form, the CDR3 reads TGTGCCAGCAGCGTCCGGGTGTGGGAGACCCAGTACTTC. The rearrangement joins TRBV7-8 to TRBJ2-5; D is unresolved. CDR1 and CDR2 (germline): SGHVS, FQNEAQ. Trimming took off 5 bases at V and 5 bases at J, with 12 bases between the two ends. The CDR3 consists of 13 residues.

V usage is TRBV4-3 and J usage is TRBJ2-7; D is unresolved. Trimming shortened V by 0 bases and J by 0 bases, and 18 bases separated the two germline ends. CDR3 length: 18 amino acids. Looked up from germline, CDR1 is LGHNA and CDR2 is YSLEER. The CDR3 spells CASSQDRIPGAFSYEQYF. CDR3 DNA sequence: TGCGCCAGCAGCCAAGATCGAATCCCTGGAGCGTTCTCCTACGAGCAGTACTTC.